The 13 T cell receptor beta chains below were found in one sample sequenced in a study of blood T cell repertoires in COVID-19. Measured with immunoSEQ multiplex PCR; TCRdb has only the in-frame clones, and not every one. The profile covers roughly 190,000 clones, with roughly 86% appearing a single time and 2.5% to 4% taken by the ten largest. The sequenced material came from peripheral blood. The receptors stem from a man aged 65 to 79 with acute or convalescent COVID-19.

V and J are TRBV2 and TRBJ1-1, with TRBD1 identical over 8 bases. J gave up 5 bases and V 5 bases, and 7 bases lay outside the gene matches. The CDR3 covers 14 residues. Germline lookup yields CDR1 SNHLY and CDR2 FYNNEI. The CDR3 spells CASSNGQGGTEAFF. In nucleotides, the CDR3 is TGTGCCAGCAGTAACGGACAGGGTGGTACTGAAGCTTTCTTT.

This clone was seen a few times. The chain is built from TRBV2 and TRBJ1-6, with D hard to call. V lost 7 bases and J lost 16, with 17 bases in between. This CDR3 is 12 amino acids long. The germline CDR1 and CDR2 sequences are SNHLY and FYNNEI. CDR3 sequence reads: CASTRQGLALHF. The CDR3 region has the DNA TGTGCCAGCACCCGACAAGGTCTGGCGCTCCACTTT.

This clone was detected once. This chain connects TRBV5-1 to TRBJ2-3; the D gene is possibly TRBD2 (6 bases). V lost 5 bases and J 4 bases, leaving 11 bases between the germline ends. In germline, CDR1 is SGHRS, CDR2 YFSETQ. This CDR3 has 13 amino acids. Here the CDR3 reads CASRLASADTQYF. In DNA, the CDR3 is TGCGCCAGCAGGCTTGCTAGCGCAGATACGCAGTATTTT. Drawing the rest from reference TRBV5-1 and TRBJ2-3, the complete variable domain is KAGVTQTPRYLIKTRGQQVTLSCSPISGHRSVSWYQQTPGQGLQFLFEYFSETQRNKGNFPGRFSGRQFSNSRSEMNVSTLELGDSALYLCASRLASADTQYFGPGTRLTVL.

The V and J genes are TRBV13 and TRBJ1-4; possible D gene TRBD1, 6 bases. This CDR3 is 14 amino acids long. Germline V gives CDR1 PRHDT, CDR2 FYEKMQ (reference sequence). Trimming pared 5 bases from V and 2 bases from J, leaving 9 bases between. The CDR3 DNA is TGTGCCAGCAGCCAGGGGTTGACTAATGAAAAACTGTTTTTT. This gives the protein CASSQGLTNEKLFF.

The gene calls are TRBV5-4 and TRBJ2-7, with 7 bases identical to TRBD1. Germline lookup yields CDR1 SGHNT and CDR2 YYREEE (reference sequence). J gave up 2 bases and V 3 bases, and 2 bases lay outside the gene matches. CDR3 length: 13 residues. CDR3 protein: CASSSGQPYEQYF. CDR3 DNA sequence: TGTGCCAGCAGCTCGGGACAGCCCTACGAGCAGTACTTC.

The rearrangement links TRBV4-2 to TRBJ2-2, with D perhaps TRBD2 (5 bases). Trimming left V 0 bases short and J 8 bases short, with 16 bases between. Per germline, CDR1 LGHNA and CDR2 YNFKEQ. This CDR3 contains 16 residues. As DNA, the CDR3 is TGTGCCAGCAGCCAAGAACTGGTGGAGAGGGTAGGGGAGCTGTTTTTT. Its translation: CASSQELVERVGELFF.

V and J are TRBV11-3 and TRBJ1-3; 8 bases are shared with TRBD1. Per the germline V gene, CDR1 is SGHNT and CDR2 is YENEEA. J lost 8 bases, V lost 5 bases, and 11 bases had no gene match. This CDR3 region has 15 residues. Here the CDR3 reads CASSLRTGTVDTIYF. DNA of the CDR3: TGTGCCAGCAGCCTACGGACAGGGACTGTGGACACCATATATTTT. Full variable domain (remainder filled in from reference TRBV11-3 and TRBJ1-3): EAGVVQSPRYKIIEKKQPVAFWCNPISGHNTLYWYLQNLGQGPELLIRYENEEAVDDSQLPKDRFSAERLKGVDSTLKIQPAELGDSAVYLCASSLRTGTVDTIYFGEGSWLTVV.

The chain uses TRBV6-5 and TRBJ1-4; D remains unclear. This CDR3 is 14 amino acids long. V lost 2 bases and J 8 bases, leaving 12 bases between the germline ends. CDR1 is MNHEY and CDR2 is SVGAGI in the germline V gene. The CDR3 coding sequence is TGTGCCAGCAGTTACACTACCGGCCGGGAAAAACTGTTTTTT. Translated, it gives CASSYTTGREKLFF.

The chain recombines TRBV27 with TRBJ2-7; 9 bases fit TRBD2. CDR1 is MNHEY, CDR2 SMNVEV, per germline (reference sequence). The V gene end was trimmed by 3 bases and the J gene end by 3 bases; junction bases not matched to a gene: 18. This CDR3 is built from 19 residues. The CDR3 nucleotides are TGTGCCAGCAGTTTTGAGACACAAACGGCGGGAGGGCCTAGCTACGAGCAGTACTTC. Amino acid sequence: CASSFETQTAGGPSYEQYF.

The chain employs TRBV5-6 and TRBJ2-3; TRBD1 is a possible D gene (5 bases). Germline assignment: CDR1 SGHDT and CDR2 YYEEEE. The CDR3 extends over 18 amino acids. V shed 0 bases and J shed 5 bases, with 22 bases lying between them. The CDR3 sequence: CASSLVGSGHGFLDTQYF. DNA of the CDR3: TGTGCCAGCAGCTTGGTTGGCTCCGGACACGGGTTTTTAGATACGCAGTATTTT.

The rearrangement joins TRBV11-2 to TRBJ1-3, with unresolved D. The CDR3 runs 16 residues. CDR1 and CDR2 from the germline V gene are SGHAT and FQNNGV. Trimming took 5 bases from V and 2 from J, leaving 16 bases between them. The DNA of the CDR3 is TGTGCCAGCAGCCCGAGGGAGGTAGGAGCTGGAAACACCATATATTTT. Its translation is CASSPREVGAGNTIYF.

The gene calls are TRBV28 and TRBJ1-2; TRBD1 matches at 8 bases. Per the germline V gene, CDR1 is MDHEN and CDR2 is SYDVKM. V was clipped by 7 bases and J by 4 bases; unmatched bases: 5. There are 13 residues in the CDR3. This chain's CDR3 is CASTNRGVYGYTF. CDR3 in DNA: TGTGCCAGCACGAACAGGGGGGTCTATGGCTACACCTTC.

The rearrangement links TRBV5-1 to TRBJ2-7; 8 bases match TRBD2. This CDR3 spans 15 amino acids. Per germline, CDR1 SGHRS and CDR2 YFSETQ. V was clipped by 3 bases and J by 4 bases; unmatched bases: 9. The chain's CDR3 is CASSSPSGPIYEQYF. The DNA of the CDR3 is TGCGCCAGCAGCTCCCCTAGCGGGCCCATATACGAGCAGTACTTC.